This T cell receptor (beta chain) was recovered during a study of blood T cells in healthy people across ages. Study observations and caveats: Higher diversity, along with more naive CD4+ cells, distinguished long-lived donors from aged donors.

Worth noting for this clonotype: Its antigen is unknown.

A J-beta primer mix and a sample-barcoded 5' primer were used in a second PCR of about 7 to 12 cycles. Each cDNA molecule received a tag from a template-switch adaptor that had 12 random nucleotides. TCRdb analysed the 5' RACE reads with MiXCR anew, one entry per CDR3 protein. The sample contains about 1 million distinct CDR3 sequences, around 45% of which appear only once. Trimming stripped 2 bases from V and 5 bases from J, with 8 bases between. The CDR3 is 12 amino acids. CDR1 and CDR2 from the germline V gene are GTSNPN and SVGIG (reference sequence). Healthy Caucasian individuals from Russia aged about 6 to 95 were enrolled as donors. Each sample had at least 7 million PBMCs isolated.

The TCR sequence derives from an older woman in good health. The chain combines TRBV30 with TRBJ2-3; D gene uncertain. Sequenced sample: blood. The CDR3 sequence is CAWSRVGDTQYF. The DNA of the CDR3 is TGTGCCTGGAGTCGGGTTGGAGATACGCAGTATTTT. Using reference TRBV30 and TRBJ2-3 for the parts outside the CDR3, the full variable domain is SQTIHQWPATLVQPVGSPLSLECTVEGTSNPNLYWYRQAAGRGLQLLFYSVGIGQISSEVPQNLSASRPQDRQFILSSKKLLLSDSGFYLCAWSRVGDTQYFGPGTRLTVL.